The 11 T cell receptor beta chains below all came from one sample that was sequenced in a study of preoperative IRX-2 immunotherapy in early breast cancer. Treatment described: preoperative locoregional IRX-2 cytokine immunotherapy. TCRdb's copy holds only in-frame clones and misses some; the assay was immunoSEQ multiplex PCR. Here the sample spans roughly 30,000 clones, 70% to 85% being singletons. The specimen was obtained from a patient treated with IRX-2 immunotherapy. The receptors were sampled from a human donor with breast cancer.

CDR3 sequence reads: CASSQAYEVPFETQYF. For the CDR3, the DNA is TGCGCCAGCAGCCAAGCCTATGAGGTCCCGTTCGAGACCCAGTACTTC. The chain combines TRBV23-1 with TRBJ2-5; no firm D call. TRBV23-1 is placed among ORFs of uncertain function. CDR3 length: 16 residues. The V and J ends lost 6 bases and 5 bases respectively, with 22 bases between them.

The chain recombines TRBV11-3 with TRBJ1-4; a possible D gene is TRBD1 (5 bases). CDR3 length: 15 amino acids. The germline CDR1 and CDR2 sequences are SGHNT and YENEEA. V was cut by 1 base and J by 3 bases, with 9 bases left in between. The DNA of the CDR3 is TGTGCCAGCAGCTTAGGAGGGGCTGCTAATGAAAAACTGTTTTTT. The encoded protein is CASSLGGAANEKLFF. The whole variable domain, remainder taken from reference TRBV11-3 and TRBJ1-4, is EAGVVQSPRYKIIEKKQPVAFWCNPISGHNTLYWYLQNLGQGPELLIRYENEEAVDDSQLPKDRFSAERLKGVDSTLKIQPAELGDSAVYLCASSLGGAANEKLFFGSGTQLSVL.

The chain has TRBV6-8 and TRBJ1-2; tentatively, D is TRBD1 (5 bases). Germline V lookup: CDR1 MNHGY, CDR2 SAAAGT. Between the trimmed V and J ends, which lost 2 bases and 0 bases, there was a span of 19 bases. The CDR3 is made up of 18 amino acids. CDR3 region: CASSYPVGGGVPNYGYTF. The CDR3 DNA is TGTGCCAGCAGTTACCCCGTTGGCGGGGGGGTTCCTAACTATGGCTACACCTTC.

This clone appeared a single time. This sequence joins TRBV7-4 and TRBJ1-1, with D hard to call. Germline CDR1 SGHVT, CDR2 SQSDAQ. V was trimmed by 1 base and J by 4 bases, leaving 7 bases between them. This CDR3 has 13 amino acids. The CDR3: CASSLGLATEAFF. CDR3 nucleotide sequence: TGTGCCAGCAGCTTAGGTCTGGCCACTGAAGCTTTCTTT.

CDR3 sequence (DNA): TGTGCCAGCAGCCCAGCGTCCCGCCGGTACTATGGCTACACCTTC. It translates to CASSPASRRYYGYTF. The chain combines TRBV14 with TRBJ1-2; unclear D gene. The CDR3 totals 15 residues. CDR1 and CDR2 (germline): SGHDN, FVKESK. Trimming left V 4 bases short and J 3 bases short, with 15 bases between.

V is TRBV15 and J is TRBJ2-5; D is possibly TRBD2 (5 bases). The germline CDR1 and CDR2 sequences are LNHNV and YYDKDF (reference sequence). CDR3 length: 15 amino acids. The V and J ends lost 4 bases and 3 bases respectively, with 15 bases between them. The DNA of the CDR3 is TGTGCCACCAGCACCCCCGAACGGGGTGAAGAGACCCAGTACTTC. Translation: CATSTPERGEETQYF.

The CDR3 is CATSRGFSGRAYREQYF. DNA of the CDR3: TGTGCCACCAGCAGAGGGTTTAGCGGGAGGGCCTATCGCGAGCAGTACTTC. V and J are TRBV15 and TRBJ2-7; TRBD2 matches 11 bases. Germline V gene lookup returns CDR1 LNHNV and CDR2 YYDKDF (reference sequence). CDR3 size: 17 residues. Trimming removed 1 base from V and 6 bases from J; junction bases left unmatched: 11. Supplemented by reference TRBV15 and TRBJ2-7, the full variable domain reads DAMVIQNPRYQVTQFGKPVTLSCSQTLNHNVMYWYQQKSSQAPKLLFHYYDKDFNNEADTPDNFQSRRPNTSFCFLDIRSPGLGDTAMYLCATSRGFSGRAYREQYFGPGTRLTVT.

For the CDR3, the DNA is TGTGCCAGTAGTAGAAGCGGGGGGGCTTACAATGAGCAGTTCTTC. Its protein is CASSRSGGAYNEQFF. The chain is built from TRBV19 and TRBJ2-1; 10 nucleotides line up with TRBD2. The germline gives CDR1 LNHDA, CDR2 SQIVND (reference sequence). V shed 4 bases, J shed 4 bases, and the junction held 4 bases outside the gene matches. The CDR3 spans 15 residues.

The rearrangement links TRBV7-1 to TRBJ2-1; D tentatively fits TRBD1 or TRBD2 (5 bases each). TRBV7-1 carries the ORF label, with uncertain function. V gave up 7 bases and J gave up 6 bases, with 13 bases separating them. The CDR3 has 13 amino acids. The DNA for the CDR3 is TGTGCCAGCACCCGCTCGGGGCTCAATGAGCAGTTCTTC. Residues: CASTRSGLNEQFF.

The CDR3 coding sequence is TGTGCCAGCAGTTTACTGGGCCTCACCGGGGAGCTGTTTTTT. This gives the protein CASSLLGLTGELFF. V gene TRBV6-8 combines with J gene TRBJ2-2; no firm D call. The germline CDR1 and CDR2 sequences are MNHGY and SAAAGT. The CDR3 extends over 14 amino acids. With 4 bases removed from V and 4 bases from J, the gap between germline ends came to 10 bases.

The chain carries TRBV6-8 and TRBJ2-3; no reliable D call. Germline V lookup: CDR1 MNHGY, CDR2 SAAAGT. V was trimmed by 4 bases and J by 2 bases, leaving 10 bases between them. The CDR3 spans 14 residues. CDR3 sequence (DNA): TGTGCCAGCAGTTCCCCCCAGGTCACAGATACGCAGTATTTT. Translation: CASSSPQVTDTQYF.